This T cell receptor (beta chain) originates from a study of post-analysis software for immune sequencing data. At the level of the study: The cohort encompassed relapsing-remitting, secondary progressive and progressive-relapsing multiple sclerosis disease courses.

The CDR3 extends over 14 amino acids. Germline CDR1 MNHEY, CDR2 SVGAGI. V lost 8 bases to trimming and J lost 6 bases; unmatched junction nucleotides: 12. Incorporated into the TCR beta cDNA libraries were unique molecular identifiers, which served to reduce PCR and sequencing biases. Yield was roughly 500,000 cDNA molecules from around 1 to 10 million T cells. Each CDR3 protein is one row after TCRdb ran MiXCR on the PCR reads. This table has a few hundred thousand distinct CDR3 sequences, less than 40% appearing once. Points from the study as a whole: When the samples were clustered directly with F measure, those that had been prepared in the same batch showed strong co-clustering. The study found TRBV5-6, TRBV5-1 and TRBV20-1 among roughly 5 TRBV segments more frequent in patients than controls.

With respect to this clonotype: Its antigen remains unidentified.

This chain links TRBV6-5 with TRBJ2-7, with 8 positions matching TRBD1. What was sequenced was blood. This clonotype was sampled from a girl aged 2-17 years with multiple sclerosis. DNA of the CDR3: TGTGCCAGCGGATCTCCCGGACAGGGAGCCGAGCAGTACTTC. Translated, it gives CASGSPGQGAEQYF.